This entry lists 15 T cell receptor beta chains sequenced from one sample in a study of blood T cell repertoires in COVID-19. The assay was immunoSEQ multiplex PCR, and TCRdb's table has in-frame clones only and misses some. The sample lists about 110,000 clones, 75% to 90% occurring once. The sequenced material came from peripheral blood. All receptors come from a woman aged 50 to 60 with acute or convalescent COVID-19.

The chain links TRBV6-6 to TRBJ2-7, with TRBD2 as a possible D gene (5 bases). V was pared by 5 bases and J by 7 bases, with 9 bases between. CDR3 length: 11 residues. Germline assignment: CDR1 MNHNY and CDR2 SVGAGI (reference sequence). The CDR3 is CASSQTGEQYF. CDR3 sequence (DNA): TGTGCCAGCAGTCAGACGGGGGAGCAGTACTTC.

V usage is TRBV11-1 and J usage is TRBJ1-1; D is uncertain. V was clipped by 0 bases and J by 8 bases, with 16 bases between them. Germline-derived CDR1 and CDR2 are SGHAT and FQDESV (reference sequence). The CDR3 is 15 residues long. CDR3 sequence (DNA): TGTGCCAGCAGCTTAGCGCGGGTGGAGGCGACAGAAGCTTTCTTT. Protein product: CASSLARVEATEAFF.

The rearrangement uses TRBV19 and TRBJ1-1; TRBD1 might be the D (6 bases). Trimming took 6 bases from V and 3 from J, leaving 11 bases between them. This CDR3 has 13 residues. The V gene's germline CDR1 is LNHDA and CDR2 SQIVND (reference sequence). Written as DNA, the CDR3 is TGTGCCAGTAGCTTACAGGGTTACACTGAAGCTTTCTTT. Its translation is CASSLQGYTEAFF.

This sequence joins TRBV9 and TRBJ1-2; D perhaps matches TRBD1 (6 bases). The CDR3 extends over 16 amino acids. CDR1 and CDR2 (germline): SGDLS, YYNGEE. Between the trimmed V and J ends, which lost 4 bases and 5 bases, there was a span of 21 bases. The CDR3 region is CASSPNLGNRAYGYTF. The CDR3 DNA reads TGTGCCAGCAGCCCCAACCTCGGGAACAGGGCATATGGCTACACCTTC. The whole variable domain, filled in from reference TRBV9 and TRBJ1-2, reads DSGVTQTPKHLITATGQRVTLRCSPRSGDLSVYWYQQSLDQGLQFLIQYYNGEERAKGNILERFSAQQFPDLHSELNLSSLELGDSALYFCASSPNLGNRAYGYTFGSGTRLTVV.

V gene TRBV5-1 combines with J gene TRBJ1-4; D is possibly TRBD1 (6 bases). In germline, CDR1 is SGHRS, CDR2 YFSETQ. The CDR3 contains 15 residues. The ends were cut back, 4 bases at V and 8 bases at J, with 18 bases in the middle. The CDR3 sequence is CASSKGELLGEKLFF. The CDR3 nucleotides are TGCGCCAGCAGCAAGGGGGAACTGTTAGGGGAAAAACTGTTTTTT.

V is TRBV6-1 and J is TRBJ2-4, with 10 bases that match TRBD1. Trimming took 1 base from V and 7 from J; bases not matched to a gene: 4. CDR3 size: 15 residues. The germline gives CDR1 MNHNS, CDR2 SASEGT. CDR3 in DNA: TGTGCCAGCAGTGAAGGGGGACAGGGGTGGAACATTCAGTACTTC. It encodes CASSEGGQGWNIQYF.

V is TRBV7-2 and J is TRBJ2-3; 9 nucleotides match TRBD2. Unmatched junction bases numbered 16, after V lost 4 bases and J lost 5 bases. Germline CDR1 is SGHTA and CDR2 is FQGNSA. The CDR3 extends over 18 amino acids. The CDR3 DNA sequence: TGTGCCAGCAGCTCCCGACTGGTGCGGGGGGGCCGGGGAGATACGCAGTATTTT. Translation gives CASSSRLVRGGRGDTQYF.

This chain links TRBV5-1 with TRBJ2-5; 7 positions agree with TRBD2. The CDR3 has 14 residues. After removal of 0 bases from V and 4 bases from J, the junction contained 3 bases not matched to a gene. Germline CDR1 is SGHRS and CDR2 is YFSETQ. In DNA form, the CDR3 reads TGCGCCAGCAGCTTGGGGACTAGAGGAGAGACCCAGTACTTC. It encodes CASSLGTRGETQYF.

J is TRBJ1-1 and V is TRBV6-1; no clear D gene. Trimming shortened V by 1 base and J by 5 bases, and 5 bases separated the two germline ends. The germline V gene has CDR1 MNHNS and CDR2 SASEGT. The CDR3 length is 12 residues. The CDR3 region is CASSEGVTEAFF. The CDR3 DNA reads TGTGCCAGCAGTGAAGGAGTGACTGAAGCTTTCTTT.

This clone was detected only once. The chain is built from TRBV4-1 and TRBJ1-2; 8 positions match TRBD1. The CDR3 spans 16 residues. Trimming took 5 bases from V and 8 from J; bases not matched to a gene: 16. Germline V gene lookup returns CDR1 MGHRA and CDR2 YSYEKL. The CDR3 DNA reads as TGCGCCAGCAGCTATGTGGGGACCCAGGGGGCGAGGGGCTACACCTTC. It specifies CASSYVGTQGARGYTF.

The genes are TRBV10-1 and TRBJ2-1, with D possibly TRBD2 on 6 matching bases. The V and J ends lost 3 bases and 1 base respectively, with 13 bases between them. The CDR3 consists of 16 residues. CDR1 and CDR2 (germline): WNHNN, SYGVQD (reference sequence). The CDR3 sequence: CASSDPGTPSYNEQFF. The CDR3 nucleotides are TGCGCCAGCAGTGACCCCGGGACTCCGTCCTACAATGAGCAGTTCTTC.

The chain uses TRBV3-1 (or the pseudogene TRBV3-2) and TRBJ1-2; 7 bases fit TRBD1. Germline V gene data show CDR1 as LGHDT and CDR2 as YNNKEL (reference sequence). The V segment lost 10 bases and the J segment 3 bases; nucleotides outside the gene matches: 8. The CDR3 runs 13 residues. CDR3 loop: CAISQGTHYGYTF. DNA for the CDR3: TGTGCCATCTCACAGGGGACCCACTATGGCTACACCTTC.

The chain has TRBV30 and TRBJ1-2; 7 bases align to TRBD1. Trimming cost V 0 bases and J 2 bases; bases outside gene matches: 15. CDR1 and CDR2 (germline): GTSNPN, SVGIG (reference sequence). The CDR3 length is 18 residues. CDR3 sequence reads: CAWSVQIRGIKRNYGYTF. Written as DNA, the CDR3 is TGTGCCTGGAGTGTACAGATCAGGGGGATCAAAAGAAACTATGGCTACACCTTC.

The rearrangement uses TRBV3-1 (or the pseudogene TRBV3-2) and TRBJ1-5; no firm D call. CDR3 length equals 13 residues. Germline values: CDR1 LGHDT, CDR2 YNNKEL (reference sequence). V was cut by 4 bases and J by 5 bases, with 9 bases left in between. CDR3 in amino acids: CASSRSGDQPQHF. CDR3 sequence (DNA): TGTGCCAGCAGCCGCTCGGGAGATCAGCCCCAGCATTTT.

The gene calls are TRBV4-1 and TRBJ2-3, with a tentative D call TRBD2 (6 bases). The CDR3 spans 16 residues. V was cut by 2 bases and J by 0 bases, with 12 bases left in between. Per germline, CDR1 MGHRA and CDR2 YSYEKL. CDR3 amino acids: CASSQPFGTSTDTQYF. The CDR3 coding sequence is TGCGCCAGCAGCCAACCCTTTGGGACTAGCACAGATACGCAGTATTTT.